The next 6 T cell receptor beta chains were all read from a single sample in a study of radiation and T cells in renal cell carcinoma. Specified time point: baseline pretreatment blood. Treatment defined: 15 Gy SBRT to primary tumor, nephrectomy 4 weeks later. The assay was immunoSEQ multiplex PCR, and TCRdb's table has in-frame clones only and misses some. Here the sample spans approximately 150,000 clones, 88% being singletons. Specimen: blood, collected from a patient whose treatment included radiotherapy and nephrectomy. These receptors originate from a woman in her seventies with renal cell carcinoma.

The gene calls are TRBV5-1 and TRBJ1-1; TRBD1 agrees at 7 bases. Losses at the gene ends were 2 bases for V and 1 base for J; bases not matched to a gene: 2. The length of the CDR3 is 14 residues. Germline assignment: CDR1 SGHRS and CDR2 YFSETQ. This CDR3 reads CASSFQGGNTEAFF. The CDR3 nucleotides read TGCGCCAGCAGCTTTCAGGGGGGGAACACTGAAGCTTTCTTT.

For this clone: A junction end diverges from the germline sequence, so it may reflect a read error. The gene calls are TRBV7-7 and TRBJ1-4; unclear D gene. Germline assignment: CDR1 SSHAT and CDR2 FNYEAQ (reference sequence). The CDR3 runs to 13 residues. Here the CDR3 reads CASSSGREEKLFF. CDR3 coding DNA: TGTGCTAGCAGCTCCGGGAGGGAGGAAAAACTGTTTTTT.

The genes are TRBV12-5 and TRBJ2-4; D not resolved. V was shortened by 2 bases and J by 0 bases, with 8 bases between the two germline ends. Germline assignment: CDR1 LGHNT and CDR2 FRNRAP. The CDR3 runs to 15 residues. CDR3 bases: TGTGCTAGTGGTTTGCCCCTCGGAGCCAAAAACATTCAGTACTTC. Protein sequence: CASGLPLGAKNIQYF.

The rearrangement links TRBV19 to TRBJ1-5; 11 nucleotides match TRBD1. The CDR3 is 14 amino acids. CDR1 is LNHDA, CDR2 SQIVND, per germline (reference sequence). The J segment lost 5 bases and the V segment lost 5 bases, leaving 2 bases of the junction unmatched. The CDR3 DNA follows: TGTGCCAGTAGTTGGACAGGGGGCTATCAGCCCCAGCATTTT. Its translation is CASSWTGGYQPQHF.

The table lists this clone with a count of one. This chain joins TRBV9 and TRBJ1-6; tentatively, D is TRBD1 (6 bases). The germline gives CDR1 SGDLS, CDR2 YYNGEE. V was cut by 1 base and J by 6 bases, with 11 bases left in between. CDR3 length: 15 residues. The CDR3: CASSVSQGPNSPLHF. Written as DNA, the CDR3 is TGTGCCAGCAGCGTATCACAGGGTCCTAATTCACCCCTCCACTTT.

The chain links TRBV6-6 to TRBJ2-5; unclear D gene. From germline, CDR1 is MNHNY and CDR2 SVGAGI (reference sequence). V was clipped by 7 bases and J by 8 bases, with 14 bases between them. The CDR3 runs to 12 residues. CDR3 bases: TGTGCCAGCACAAGCCTTGGGGATACCCAGTACTTC. It yields the protein CASTSLGDTQYF.